Listed below are T cell receptor beta chains from one sample, sequenced in a study of blood T cells in healthy people across ages. TCRdb independently ran MiXCR on the 5' RACE reads; one entry per CDR3 protein. The data show around 1,000,000 distinct CDR3 sequences, 30% to 40% seen once. Sample: blood. These receptors all stem from a man aged 18 to 30 in good health. The CDR3 runs from the conserved cysteine through the conserved F or W. The D gene is left open where the match is weak. The size of a clone is reported for some rows only, either as once, few or many, or as a class for expanded clones.

j_gene: TRBJ1-2
abundance: -
v_gene: TRBV5-1
d_gene: -
CDR3aa: CASSLAGVDRSYGYTF
CDR3nt: TGCGCCAGCAGCTTGGCCGGGGTCGACAGGTCTTATGGCTACACCTTC

j_gene: TRBJ2-7
abundance: -
v_gene: TRBV9
d_gene: -
CDR3aa: CASSVELVSYEQYF
CDR3nt: TGTGCCAGCAGCGTAGAACTAGTCTCCTACGAGCAGTACTTC

j_gene: TRBJ1-2
abundance: -
v_gene: TRBV28
d_gene: -
CDR3aa: CASRGEHPEGNYGYTF
CDR3nt: TGTGCCAGCAGGGGTGAACATCCCGAAGGGAACTATGGCTACACCTTC

j_gene: TRBJ2-3
abundance: few
v_gene: TRBV11-1
d_gene: -
CDR3aa: CASSRSRAGFSTDTQYF
CDR3nt: TGTGCCAGCAGCCGATCGAGGGCGGGTTTTAGCACAGATACGCAGTATTTT

j_gene: TRBJ1-2
abundance: -
v_gene: TRBV11-2
d_gene: TRBD1
CDR3aa: CASSLSRGAYGYTF
CDR3nt: TGTGCCAGCAGCTTGAGCAGGGGGGCCTATGGCTACACCTTC

j_gene: TRBJ2-3
abundance: -
v_gene: TRBV5-5
d_gene: TRBD2
CDR3aa: CASSFRTSGVVDTQYF
CDR3nt: TGTGCCAGCAGCTTTCGGACTAGCGGGGTTGTAGATACGCAGTATTTT

j_gene: TRBJ1-3
abundance: -
v_gene: TRBV27
d_gene: -
CDR3aa: CASSSRSPYSGNTIYF
CDR3nt: TGTGCCAGCAGTTCTAGATCTCCCTACTCTGGAAACACCATATATTTT

j_gene: TRBJ1-1
abundance: -
v_gene: TRBV29-1
d_gene: -
CDR3aa: CSVADGNTEAFF
CDR3nt: TGCAGCGTTGCCGACGGAAACACTGAAGCTTTCTTT

j_gene: TRBJ1-4
abundance: few
v_gene: TRBV6-6
d_gene: -
CDR3aa: CASSDRGGEKLFF
CDR3nt: TGTGCCAGCAGTGATCGGGGGGGTGAAAAACTGTTTTTT

j_gene: TRBJ2-1
abundance: few
v_gene: TRBV27
d_gene: -
CDR3aa: CASSLSSAGPEQFF
CDR3nt: TGTGCCAGCAGTTTATCATCCGCAGGGCCTGAGCAGTTCTTC

j_gene: TRBJ2-2
abundance: -
v_gene: TRBV29-1
d_gene: TRBD2
CDR3aa: CSVSGVANTGELFF
CDR3nt: TGCAGCGTTAGCGGGGTCGCGAACACCGGGGAGCTGTTTTTT

j_gene: TRBJ1-6
abundance: -
v_gene: TRBV4-1
d_gene: -
CDR3aa: CASSWGQASSYNSPLHF
CDR3nt: TGCGCCAGCAGCTGGGGGCAGGCCAGCTCCTATAATTCACCCCTCCACTTT

j_gene: TRBJ2-1
abundance: few
v_gene: TRBV6-2/TRBV6-3
d_gene: -
CDR3aa: CASSYGQYNEQFF
CDR3nt: TGTGCCAGCAGTTATGGACAGTACAATGAGCAGTTCTTC

j_gene: TRBJ2-7
abundance: few
v_gene: TRBV12-3/TRBV12-4
d_gene: -
CDR3aa: CASSPPDGGSYEQYF
CDR3nt: TGTGCCAGCAGCCCCCCTGATGGCGGCTCCTACGAGCAGTACTTC

j_gene: TRBJ1-5
abundance: -
v_gene: TRBV20-1
d_gene: TRBD1
CDR3aa: CSAGRTGKQPQHF
CDR3nt: TGCAGTGCTGGCCGGACAGGGAAGCAGCCCCAGCATTTT

j_gene: TRBJ1-3
abundance: -
v_gene: TRBV9
d_gene: -
CDR3aa: CASSPQPRSGNTIYF
CDR3nt: TGTGCCAGCAGCCCCCAACCCCGCTCTGGAAACACCATATATTTT

j_gene: TRBJ1-5
abundance: once
v_gene: TRBV21-1
d_gene: -
CDR3aa: CAAQGRSQPQHF
CDR3nt: TGTGCCGCACAGGGGCGGAGTCAGCCCCAGCATTTT

j_gene: TRBJ1-1
abundance: few
v_gene: TRBV12-3/TRBV12-4
d_gene: -
CDR3aa: CASSLRDGATEAFF
CDR3nt: TGTGCCAGCAGTTTACGGGACGGGGCCACTGAAGCTTTCTTT

j_gene: TRBJ1-6
abundance: -
v_gene: TRBV4-3
d_gene: -
CDR3aa: CASSQDLGIPLHF
CDR3nt: TGCGCCAGCAGCCAAGACCTTGGAATACCCCTCCACTTT

j_gene: TRBJ2-5
abundance: -
v_gene: TRBV6-4
d_gene: TRBD2
CDR3aa: CASSETSRNEQYF
CDR3nt: TGTGCCAGCAGCGAGACTAGCCGCAATGAGCAGTACTTC

j_gene: TRBJ1-5
abundance: -
v_gene: TRBV4-3
d_gene: TRBD1
CDR3aa: CASSLNTGDSNQPQHF
CDR3nt: TGCGCCAGCAGCCTCAACACAGGGGATAGCAATCAGCCCCAGCATTTT

j_gene: TRBJ2-3
abundance: -
v_gene: TRBV12-3/TRBV12-4
d_gene: TRBD1
CDR3aa: CASSPDRVTADMQYF
CDR3nt: TGTGCCAGCAGTCCTGACAGGGTGACCGCAGATATGCAGTATTTT

j_gene: TRBJ1-2
abundance: -
v_gene: TRBV30
d_gene: -
CDR3aa: CAWSVTADYGYTF
CDR3nt: TGTGCCTGGAGTGTAACGGCAGATTATGGCTACACCTTC

j_gene: TRBJ1-2
abundance: -
v_gene: TRBV2
d_gene: -
CDR3aa: CASREESYGYTF
CDR3nt: TGTGCCAGCAGGGAAGAGAGCTATGGCTACACCTTC

j_gene: TRBJ2-7
abundance: few
v_gene: TRBV5-1
d_gene: -
CDR3aa: CASSLLQGSYEQYF
CDR3nt: TGCGCCAGCAGCTTGTTACAGGGCTCCTACGAGCAGTACTTC

j_gene: TRBJ2-7
abundance: few
v_gene: TRBV6-2/TRBV6-3
d_gene: -
CDR3aa: CASSYSTVGGISYEQYF
CDR3nt: TGTGCCAGCAGTTACTCGACAGTTGGGGGGATTTCCTACGAGCAGTACTTC

j_gene: TRBJ2-1
abundance: -
v_gene: TRBV20-1
d_gene: TRBD2
CDR3aa: CSAQRLAQETQFF
CDR3nt: TGCAGTGCACAAAGACTAGCACAAGAGACCCAGTTCTTC

j_gene: TRBJ1-6
abundance: -
v_gene: TRBV9
d_gene: TRBD1
CDR3aa: CASEPGTGVNSPLHF
CDR3nt: TGTGCCAGCGAACCCGGGACAGGGGTTAATTCACCCCTCCACTTT

j_gene: TRBJ1-4
abundance: few
v_gene: TRBV12-3/TRBV12-4
d_gene: -
CDR3aa: CASSFGGDEKLFF
CDR3nt: TGTGCCAGCAGTTTCGGGGGTGATGAAAAACTGTTTTTT

j_gene: TRBJ2-5
abundance: -
v_gene: TRBV7-9
d_gene: -
CDR3aa: CASSLIERETQYF
CDR3nt: TGTGCCAGCAGCTTAATTGAGCGAGAGACCCAGTACTTC

j_gene: TRBJ1-1
abundance: -
v_gene: TRBV6-5
d_gene: -
CDR3aa: CASSYSGLMNTEAFF
CDR3nt: TGTGCCAGCAGTTACTCGGGGCTGATGAACACTGAAGCTTTCTTT

j_gene: TRBJ2-1
abundance: few
v_gene: TRBV7-9
d_gene: -
CDR3aa: CASSGRRNQQNNEQFF
CDR3nt: TGTGCCAGCAGCGGCCGAAGAAACCAACAGAACAATGAGCAGTTCTTC

j_gene: TRBJ2-3
abundance: few
v_gene: TRBV20-1
d_gene: TRBD1
CDR3aa: CSAPGQGSTDTQYF
CDR3nt: TGCAGTGCACCTGGACAGGGGTCCACAGATACGCAGTATTTT

j_gene: TRBJ2-5
abundance: many
v_gene: TRBV12-3/TRBV12-4
d_gene: -
CDR3aa: CASTHQVLDGQETQYF
CDR3nt: TGTGCCAGCACCCATCAGGTTCTGGACGGACAAGAGACCCAGTACTTC

j_gene: TRBJ1-1
abundance: -
v_gene: TRBV29-1
d_gene: -
CDR3aa: CSVKGVMNTEAFF
CDR3nt: TGCAGCGTGAAGGGGGTTATGAACACTGAAGCTTTCTTT

j_gene: TRBJ2-1
abundance: few
v_gene: TRBV7-3
d_gene: TRBD1
CDR3aa: CASSLDRVVLNEQFF
CDR3nt: TGTGCCAGCAGTTTAGACAGGGTGGTTTTGAATGAGCAGTTCTTC

j_gene: TRBJ1-4
abundance: -
v_gene: TRBV10-3
d_gene: -
CDR3aa: CAISGQGDEKLFF
CDR3nt: TGTGCCATCAGTGGGCAGGGCGATGAAAAACTGTTTTTT

j_gene: TRBJ2-1
abundance: few
v_gene: TRBV13
d_gene: -
CDR3aa: CASSLEGLDTDEQFF
CDR3nt: TGTGCCAGCAGCTTAGAAGGGCTGGATACCGATGAGCAGTTCTTC

j_gene: TRBJ1-2
abundance: -
v_gene: TRBV10-3
d_gene: TRBD1
CDR3aa: CAISEDTGGGYTF
CDR3nt: TGTGCCATCAGTGAAGATACAGGGGGTGGTTACACCTTC

j_gene: TRBJ2-3
abundance: many
v_gene: TRBV4-3
d_gene: -
CDR3aa: CASSQSRHRTDTQYF
CDR3nt: TGCGCCAGCAGCCAATCCCGACACCGCACAGATACGCAGTATTTT

j_gene: TRBJ1-1
abundance: few
v_gene: TRBV30
d_gene: -
CDR3aa: CAWSVDIYTEAFF
CDR3nt: TGTGCCTGGAGTGTGGACATATACACTGAAGCTTTCTTT

j_gene: TRBJ2-5
abundance: few
v_gene: TRBV4-2
d_gene: -
CDR3aa: CASSPAGEQETQYF
CDR3nt: TGTGCCAGCAGCCCGGCGGGTGAGCAAGAGACCCAGTACTTC

j_gene: TRBJ1-1
abundance: -
v_gene: TRBV27
d_gene: TRBD1
CDR3aa: CASSFSGTVNTEAFF
CDR3nt: TGTGCCAGCAGTTTTTCTGGGACAGTGAACACTGAAGCTTTCTTT

j_gene: TRBJ1-1
abundance: few
v_gene: TRBV20-1
d_gene: -
CDR3aa: CSARDYGILNTEAFF
CDR3nt: TGCAGTGCTAGAGATTATGGCATCTTGAACACTGAAGCTTTCTTT

j_gene: TRBJ2-6
abundance: few
v_gene: TRBV7-9
d_gene: -
CDR3aa: CASSLTSSGWRANVLTF
CDR3nt: TGTGCCAGCAGCTTAACGTCGTCGGGGTGGAGGGCCAACGTCCTGACTTTC